This TCR beta chain was obtained from a study of regulatory T cells in long-lasting Graves disease. General study results and limits: More public clonotypes were shared by persistent patients (around 3,000) than by new patients (about 1,000). Analyses excluded thyroid tissue, covering peripheral blood alone. Under persistent disease, TRBV28, TRBJ1-2 and TRBJ2-5 were used preferentially.

This clonotype was observed many times. What it binds is unknown. Germline V gene lookup returns CDR1 WSHSY and CDR2 SAAADI. Trimming pared 0 bases from V and 0 bases from J, leaving 11 bases between. This CDR3 has 16 residues. Noted time point: persistent/refractory GD, antithyroid drugs over 5 years with positive TRAb. Extracted PBMC RNA gave rise to the TCR library. Library construction for TCR beta used iRepertoire HTBI primers and Arm-PCR of CDR3 regions. In the source study's methods: Sequenced samples collectively carried 60 to 75 TRBV and 12 to 15 TRBJ segments. TCRdb processed the multiplex PCR reads anew with MiXCR; each CDR3 protein has one entry. The V and J calls come from TCRdb's annotation, not from the publication. Altogether 310,000 or so distinct CDR3 sequences are present, around 20% being singletons, with the ten largest covering over 25%.

The receptor's source is a female donor with Graves disease. Sequenced material: peripheral blood mononuclear cells (PBMCs), taken when the disease was refractory, from a patient treated with antithyroid drugs. The chain carries TRBV10-2 and TRBJ1-1; tentatively, D is TRBD1 (5 bases). DNA for the CDR3: TGCGCCAGCAGTGAGTCATGGGGGAAGGTGAACACTGAAGCTTTCTTT. This gives the protein CASSESWGKVNTEAFF.